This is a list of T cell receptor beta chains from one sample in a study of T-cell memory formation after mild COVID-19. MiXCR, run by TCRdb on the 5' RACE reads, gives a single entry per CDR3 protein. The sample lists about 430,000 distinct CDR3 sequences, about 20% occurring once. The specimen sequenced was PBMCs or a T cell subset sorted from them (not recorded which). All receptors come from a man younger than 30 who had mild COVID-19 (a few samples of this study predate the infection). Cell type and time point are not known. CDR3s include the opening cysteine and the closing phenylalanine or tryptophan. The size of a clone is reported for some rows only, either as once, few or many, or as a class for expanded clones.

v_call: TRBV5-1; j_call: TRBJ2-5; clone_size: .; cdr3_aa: CASSETGTSGFETQYF
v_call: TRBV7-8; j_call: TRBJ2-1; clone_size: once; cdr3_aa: CASSFIAGVYNEQFF
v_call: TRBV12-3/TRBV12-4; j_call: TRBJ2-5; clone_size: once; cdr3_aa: CASRPNGGVETQYF
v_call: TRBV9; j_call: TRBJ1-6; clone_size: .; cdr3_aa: CASSAAGTDNSPLHF
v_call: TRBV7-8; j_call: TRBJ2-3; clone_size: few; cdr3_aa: CASSLAALELGRTDTQYF
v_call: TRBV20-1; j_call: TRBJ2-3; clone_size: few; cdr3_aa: CSARGTPPGTQYF
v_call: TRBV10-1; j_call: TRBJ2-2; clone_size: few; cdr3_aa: CASSPRTSQNTGELFF
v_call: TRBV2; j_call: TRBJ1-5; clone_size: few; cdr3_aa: CASSEVRSNQPQHF
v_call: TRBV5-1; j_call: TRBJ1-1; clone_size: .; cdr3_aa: CASSLQAGANTESFF
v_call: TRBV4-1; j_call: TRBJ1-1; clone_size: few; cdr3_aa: CASSQDVTRGTEAFF
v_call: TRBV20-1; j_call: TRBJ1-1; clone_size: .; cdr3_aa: CSARGSDGAFF
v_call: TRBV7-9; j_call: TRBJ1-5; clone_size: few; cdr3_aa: CASSFAGADQPQHF
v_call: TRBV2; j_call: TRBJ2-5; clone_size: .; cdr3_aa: CAIGQGEQTQYF
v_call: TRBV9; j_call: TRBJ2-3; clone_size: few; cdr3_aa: CASSLGIDTDTQYF
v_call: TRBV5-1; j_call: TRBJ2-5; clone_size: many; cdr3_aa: CASSLDRAVETQYF
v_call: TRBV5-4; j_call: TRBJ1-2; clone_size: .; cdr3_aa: CASSSGGQNYGYTF
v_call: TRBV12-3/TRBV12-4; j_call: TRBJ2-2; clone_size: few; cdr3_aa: CASSFPSGRQGTGELFF
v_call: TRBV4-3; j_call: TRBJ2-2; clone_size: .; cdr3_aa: CASSQDPPRTNTGELFF
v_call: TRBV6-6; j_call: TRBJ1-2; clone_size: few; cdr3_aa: CASSYLGRSGYTF
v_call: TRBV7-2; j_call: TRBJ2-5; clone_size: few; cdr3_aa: CASSVSGIQETQYF
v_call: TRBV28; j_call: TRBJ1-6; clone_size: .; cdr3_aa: CASSPTGTLGSSYNSPLHF
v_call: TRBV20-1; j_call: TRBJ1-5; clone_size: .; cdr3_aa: CSAPGTASNQPQHF
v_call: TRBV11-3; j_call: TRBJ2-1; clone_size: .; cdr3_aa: CASSLYGVNEQFF
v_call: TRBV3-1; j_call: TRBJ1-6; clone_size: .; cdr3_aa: CASSQVAGAYNSPLHF
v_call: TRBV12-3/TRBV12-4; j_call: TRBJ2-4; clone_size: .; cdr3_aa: CASAGGAGGQAIQYF
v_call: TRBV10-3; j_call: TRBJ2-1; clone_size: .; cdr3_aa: CAIRHRDSSYNEQFF
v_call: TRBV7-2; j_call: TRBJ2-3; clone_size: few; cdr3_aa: CASSYNLASGADTQYF
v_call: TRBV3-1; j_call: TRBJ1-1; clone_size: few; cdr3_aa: CASSQDIAGKAFF
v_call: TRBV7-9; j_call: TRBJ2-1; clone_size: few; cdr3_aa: CASSLGTLQANEQFF
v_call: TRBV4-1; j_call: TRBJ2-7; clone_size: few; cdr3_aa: CASSQELGVRFLYEQYF
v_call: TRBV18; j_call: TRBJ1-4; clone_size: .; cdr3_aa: CASSPETGNNEKLFF
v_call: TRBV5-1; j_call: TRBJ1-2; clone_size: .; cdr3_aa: CASSLASPSFGYTF
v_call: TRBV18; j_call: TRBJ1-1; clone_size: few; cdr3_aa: CASSTGTGYWAEAFF
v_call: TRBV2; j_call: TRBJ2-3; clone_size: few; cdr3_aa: CASSEVGTDTQYF
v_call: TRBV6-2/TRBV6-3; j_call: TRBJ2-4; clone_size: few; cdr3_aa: CASSSRPLEAKNIQYF
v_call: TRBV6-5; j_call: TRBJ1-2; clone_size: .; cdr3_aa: CASKFEVILGDGYTF
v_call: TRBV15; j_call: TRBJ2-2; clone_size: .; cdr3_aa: CATTSGGTGELIF